The 23 T cell receptor beta chains given below trace back to one sample, sequenced in a study of Ad26.COV2.S vaccination and SARS-CoV-2 variants. Profiling relied on immunoSEQ multiplex PCR, and the TCRdb table lists in-frame clones only, not all of them. The table includes some 500,000 clones, roughly nine tenths detected once. The sample's treatment: around 19 received Ad26.COV2.S at low or high dose, single or two shots; about 5 received placebo; per-sample allocation not given. After the first vaccine or placebo injection, samples were drawn on day 63. The sequenced sample was peripheral blood, obtained in a trial of Ad26.COV2.S vaccine versus placebo. Receptors originate from a person aged 18-60 years who received the Ad26.COV2.S COVID-19 vaccine or a placebo.

The V gene is TRBV7-9, the J gene TRBJ2-2, with a tentative D call TRBD1 (6 bases). The length of the CDR3 is 15 residues. Germline CDR1 reads SEHNR; CDR2 reads FQNEAQ (reference sequence). Between the trimmed V and J ends, which lost 5 bases and 0 bases, there was a span of 10 bases. DNA of the CDR3: TGTGCCAGCAGCCCAGGGGCCACGAACACCGGGGAGCTGTTTTTT. It specifies CASSPGATNTGELFF.

V gene TRBV5-1 combines with J gene TRBJ2-7, with D possibly being TRBD1 or TRBD2 (5 bases each). Looked up from germline, CDR1 is SGHRS and CDR2 is YFSETQ. The CDR3 spans 13 residues. V lost 3 bases and J lost 4, with 11 bases in between. This CDR3 reads CASSSGGGYEQYF. CDR3 nucleotides: TGCGCCAGCAGCTCGGGTGGGGGATACGAGCAGTACTTC.

The gene calls are TRBV30 and TRBJ2-1, with 9 nucleotides matching TRBD2. Germline V lookup: CDR1 GTSNPN, CDR2 SVGIG (reference sequence). There are 13 residues in the CDR3. With 5 bases clipped from V and 2 bases from J, the junction kept 1 base outside the gene matches. The CDR3 reads CAWERGAYNEQFF. CDR3 in DNA: TGTGCCTGGGAGCGGGGGGCCTACAATGAGCAGTTCTTC.

The chain has TRBV19 and TRBJ1-1; 7 nucleotides agree with TRBD1. CDR3 length: 15 amino acids. J lost 1 base, V lost 6 bases, and 8 bases had no gene match. The V gene's germline CDR1 is LNHDA and CDR2 SQIVND (reference sequence). CDR3 DNA: TGTGCCAGTAGCCTACAGGGGATGACGAACACTGAAGCTTTCTTT. It specifies CASSLQGMTNTEAFF.

This chain connects TRBV5-8 to TRBJ1-1; D might be TRBD1 (6 bases). The CDR3 loop spans 13 amino acids. Trimming took 3 bases from V and 6 from J, leaving 12 bases between them. Germline V lookup: CDR1 SGHTS, CDR2 YDEGEE. CDR3 loop: CASSSEGGPEAFF. DNA of the CDR3: TGTGCCAGCAGCTCCGAGGGGGGGCCTGAAGCTTTCTTT.

V usage is TRBV7-8 and J usage is TRBJ2-1, with TRBD1 matching 8 bases. The CDR3 sequence is 14 residues long. Trimming removed 4 bases from V and 8 bases from J; junction bases left unmatched: 7. The V gene's germline CDR1 is SGHVS and CDR2 FQNEAQ. The CDR3 region has the DNA TGTGCCAGCAGCTGGAGGACAGGGAAGGATGAGCAGTTCTTC. Encoded protein: CASSWRTGKDEQFF. Drawing the rest from reference TRBV7-8 and TRBJ2-1, the complete variable domain is GAGVSQSPRYKVAKRGQDVALRCDPISGHVSLFWYQQALGQGPEFLTYFQNEAQLDKSGLPSDRFFAERPEGSVSTLKIQRTQQEDSAVYLCASSWRTGKDEQFFGPGTRLTVL.

CDR3 protein: CASSPTAEQYF. The CDR3, as DNA: TGTGCCAGCAGTCCGACAGCCGAGCAGTACTTC. The chain joins TRBV2 to TRBJ2-7; the D gene is possibly TRBD1 (5 bases). This CDR3 is built from 11 residues. V dropped 5 bases and J dropped 6 bases, with 8 bases sitting between them. The V gene's germline CDR1 is SNHLY and CDR2 FYNNEI.

This rearrangement joins TRBV28 to TRBJ1-5; D perhaps matches TRBD1 (6 bases). This CDR3 is 16 amino acids long. Germline lookup yields CDR1 MDHEN and CDR2 SYDVKM. Trimming took 1 base from V and 4 from J, leaving 14 bases between them. CDR3 sequence: CASSLFYRVGNQPQHF. CDR3 nucleotides: TGTGCCAGCAGTTTATTTTACAGGGTGGGAAATCAGCCCCAGCATTTT.

The chain uses TRBV5-4 and TRBJ1-2; D remains ambiguous. Trimming took 6 bases from V and 7 from J, leaving 16 bases between them. The germline V gene has CDR1 SGHNT and CDR2 YYREEE (reference sequence). The CDR3 extends over 13 amino acids. CDR3 nucleotides: TGTGCCAGCATTTCGGCAACTGCGGGTGGCTACACCTTC. This gives the protein CASISATAGGYTF.

V usage is TRBV6-5 and J usage is TRBJ2-7; possibly TRBD1 for D (5 bases). Germline CDR1 MNHEY, CDR2 SVGAGI. The germline V and J ends were trimmed by 5 bases and 3 bases, with 17 bases remaining between them. CDR3 length: 15 amino acids. CDR3 region: CASSNLPGINYEQYF. The CDR3 DNA follows: TGTGCCAGCAGTAATCTCCCAGGGATAAACTACGAGCAGTACTTC.

The DNA for the CDR3 is TGTGCCAGCTCACCCCGGACAGGGGGAACGGGCGCAGATACGCAGTATTTT. It is translated as CASSPRTGGTGADTQYF. This sequence joins TRBV18 and TRBJ2-3; 10 bases line up with TRBD1. V shed 3 bases, J shed 4 bases, and the junction held 10 bases outside the gene matches. The CDR3 consists of 17 residues. CDR1 is KGHSH, CDR2 LQKENI, per germline. The variable domain in full, completed from reference TRBV18 and TRBJ2-3, reads NAGVMQNPRHLVRRRGQEARLRCSPMKGHSHVYWYRQLPEEGLKFMVYLQKENIIDESGMPKERFSAEFPKEGPSILRIQQVVRGDSAAYFCASSPRTGGTGADTQYFGPGTRLTVL.

About this clone: Distinct nucleotide sequences in the sample also encode this CDR3. This chain links TRBV11-3 with TRBJ1-1; D is unresolved. V was pared by 1 base and J by 6 bases, with 9 bases between. From germline, CDR1 is SGHNT and CDR2 YENEEA. The CDR3 loop spans 13 amino acids. This CDR3 is CASSLVVGSEAFF. In DNA, the CDR3 is TGTGCCAGCAGCTTAGTCGTTGGTTCTGAAGCTTTCTTT.

The chain combines TRBV7-3 with TRBJ2-5, with TRBD2 identical over 7 bases. With V trimmed by 4 bases and J by 6 bases, 14 bases remained unmatched. The CDR3 contains 16 residues. Germline assignment: CDR1 SGHTA and CDR2 FQGTGA. The CDR3 sequence: CASSSRPGLNLKTQYF. The CDR3 DNA reads TGTGCCAGCAGCTCCCGGCCGGGACTAAACTTGAAGACCCAGTACTTC.

This rearrangement joins TRBV4-2 to TRBJ1-1, with TRBD1 matching over 9 bases. This CDR3 is built from 14 residues. Germline loops: CDR1 LGHNA, CDR2 YNFKEQ. V was pared by 3 bases and J by 7 bases, with 6 bases of the junction left unmatched. CDR3 coding DNA: TGTGCCAGCAGCCAGCCCTTGGGACAGGGTGAAGCTTTCTTT. Its protein is CASSQPLGQGEAFF.

This clone was seen more than once but under ten times. V is TRBV10-3 and J is TRBJ1-3; D unclear. Trimming took 3 bases from V and 0 from J, leaving 12 bases between them. The CDR3 consists of 16 residues. Germline assignment: CDR1 ENHRY and CDR2 SYGVKD. DNA of the CDR3: TGTGCCATCAGTGATAGTCGGGGAACCTCTGGAAACACCATATATTTT. Translating gives CAISDSRGTSGNTIYF.

This chain uses TRBV7-2 with TRBJ2-7; 8 nucleotides align to TRBD1. Per the germline V gene, CDR1 is SGHTA and CDR2 is FQGNSA. Losses at the gene ends were 5 bases for V and 4 bases for J; bases not matched to a gene: 13. The CDR3 is made up of 16 amino acids. The CDR3 DNA reads as TGTGCCAGCAGCCCGTCAAGAAGGACAGGGCGTTACGAGCAGTACTTC. As protein: CASSPSRRTGRYEQYF.

The chain is built from TRBV5-1 and TRBJ2-7; tentatively, D is TRBD1 or TRBD2 (7 bases each). The germline V gene encodes CDR1 SGHRS and CDR2 YFSETQ. This CDR3 has 15 residues. Trimming removed 6 bases at V and 0 bases at J, with 16 bases between. The CDR3: CASTQGGWSSYEQYF. The CDR3 nucleotides are TGCGCCAGCACCCAGGGGGGGTGGAGCTCCTACGAGCAGTACTTC.

This sequence joins TRBV4-3 and TRBJ2-2; D possibly uses TRBD1 or TRBD2 (5 bases each). From germline, CDR1 is LGHNA and CDR2 YSLEER. Trimming shortened V by 4 bases and J by 5 bases, and 11 bases separated the two germline ends. The CDR3 is 14 residues long. This chain's CDR3 is CASSPWGGTGELFF. As DNA, the CDR3 is TGCGCCAGCAGCCCATGGGGCGGGACCGGGGAGCTGTTTTTT.

The V and J genes are TRBV7-8 and TRBJ2-7; D gene unclear. CDR3 length: 14 amino acids. Germline lookup yields CDR1 SGHVS and CDR2 FQNEAQ. V shed 3 bases and J shed 2 bases, with 11 bases lying between them. The CDR3 bases are TGTGCCAGCAGCTTCAGGAGCCCTACCTACGAGCAGTACTTC. Protein product: CASSFRSPTYEQYF.

V gene TRBV9 combines with J gene TRBJ2-1; D gene uncertain. The CDR3 spans 16 residues. CDR1 and CDR2 from the germline V gene are SGDLS and YYNGEE. The V end lost 1 base, the J end lost 10 bases, and 21 bases lay between the germline ends. The CDR3 DNA is TGTGCCAGCAGCGTATCCCTGCTAAGGCGAACTGAGGAGCAGTTCTTC. Translating it yields CASSVSLLRRTEEQFF.

This chain joins TRBV18 and TRBJ1-2; a weak D match, TRBD1 (5 bases). Between the trimmed V and J ends, which lost 5 bases and 4 bases, there was a span of 17 bases. Germline V CDR1 and CDR2: KGHSH, LQKENI. CDR3 length: 15 residues. This CDR3 is CASSALQVVVYGYTF. The CDR3 DNA is TGTGCCAGCTCAGCCCTACAGGTAGTAGTCTATGGCTACACCTTC.

J is TRBJ2-1 and V is TRBV19, with 13 bases fitting TRBD2. CDR1 and CDR2 from the germline V gene are LNHDA and SQIVND (reference sequence). V lost 3 bases, J lost 8 bases, and 4 bases stayed unmatched. The CDR3 is 15 residues long. The CDR3 nucleotides are TGTGCCAGTAGTATTACTAGCGGGGGGGCCGATGAGCAGTTCTTC. It specifies CASSITSGGADEQFF.

The DNA of the CDR3 is TGTGCCAGCTCTCAATCTCTTGATGAAAAACTGTTTTTT. Translation gives CASSQSLDEKLFF. The rearrangement links TRBV18 to TRBJ1-4; D is uncertain. There are 13 residues in the CDR3. Germline V CDR1 and CDR2: KGHSH, LQKENI. V lost 6 bases and J 6 bases, leaving 11 bases between the germline ends. Variable domain in full (rest from reference TRBV18 and TRBJ1-4): NAGVMQNPRHLVRRRGQEARLRCSPMKGHSHVYWYRQLPEEGLKFMVYLQKENIIDESGMPKERFSAEFPKEGPSILRIQQVVRGDSAAYFCASSQSLDEKLFFGSGTQLSVL.